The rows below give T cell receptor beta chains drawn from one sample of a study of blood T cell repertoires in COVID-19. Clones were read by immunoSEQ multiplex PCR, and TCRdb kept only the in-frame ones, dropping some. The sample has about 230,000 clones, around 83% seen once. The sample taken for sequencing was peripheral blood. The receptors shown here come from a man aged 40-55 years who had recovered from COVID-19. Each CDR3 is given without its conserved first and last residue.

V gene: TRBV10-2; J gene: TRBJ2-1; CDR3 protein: ASTGLAGVGQF
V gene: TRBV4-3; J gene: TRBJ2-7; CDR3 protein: ASSQIAGGLYEQY
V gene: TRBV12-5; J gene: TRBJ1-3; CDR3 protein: ASGLTPTGLNPGNTIY
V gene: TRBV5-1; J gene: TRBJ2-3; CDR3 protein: ASSLLGLANGADTQY
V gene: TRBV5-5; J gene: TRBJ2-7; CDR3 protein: ASSTRDRAVYEQY
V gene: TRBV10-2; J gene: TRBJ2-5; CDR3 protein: ASSESLAGQETQY
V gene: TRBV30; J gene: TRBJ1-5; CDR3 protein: AWSVGQLNQPQH
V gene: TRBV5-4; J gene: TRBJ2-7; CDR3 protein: ASSLRQAETYEQY
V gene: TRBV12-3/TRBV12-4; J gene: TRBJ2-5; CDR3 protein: ASRFRGETQY
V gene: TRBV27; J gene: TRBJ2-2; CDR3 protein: ASSPWTSGGSNTGELF
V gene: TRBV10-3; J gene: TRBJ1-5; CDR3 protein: ATQRTGGLDSNQPQH
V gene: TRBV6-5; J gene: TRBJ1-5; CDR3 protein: ASRRDSSYQPQH
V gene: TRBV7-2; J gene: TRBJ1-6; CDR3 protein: ASSLEQGISPLH
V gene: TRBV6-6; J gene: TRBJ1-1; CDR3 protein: ASSRRQLNTEAF
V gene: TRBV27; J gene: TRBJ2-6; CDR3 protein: ASRSVGANVLT
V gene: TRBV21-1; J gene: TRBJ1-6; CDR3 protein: ASSKDQGQNSPLH
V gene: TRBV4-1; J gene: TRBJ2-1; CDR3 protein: ASSQVASGSDNEQF
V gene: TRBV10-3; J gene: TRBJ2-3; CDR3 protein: ANSGGATDTQY
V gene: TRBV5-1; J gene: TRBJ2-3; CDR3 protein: ASSPGQGPDTQY
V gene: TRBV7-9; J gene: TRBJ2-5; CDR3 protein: ASSPGLVETQY
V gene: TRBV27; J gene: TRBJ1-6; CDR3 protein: ASSYWNSPLH
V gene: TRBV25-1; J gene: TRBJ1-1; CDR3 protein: ASSELYSEAF
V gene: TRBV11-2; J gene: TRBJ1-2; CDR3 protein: ASSPGGYGYT
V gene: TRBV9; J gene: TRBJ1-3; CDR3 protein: ASSVEAWSDGNTIY
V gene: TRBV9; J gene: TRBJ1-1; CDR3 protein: ASSVGQGARGTEAF
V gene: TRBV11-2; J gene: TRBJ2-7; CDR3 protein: ASSLDRGTEQY
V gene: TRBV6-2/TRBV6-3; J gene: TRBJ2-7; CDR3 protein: ASSRTSVQSYEQY
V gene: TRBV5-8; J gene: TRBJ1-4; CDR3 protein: ASSGDRGLREKLF
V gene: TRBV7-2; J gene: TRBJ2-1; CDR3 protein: ASSFVADSYNEQF
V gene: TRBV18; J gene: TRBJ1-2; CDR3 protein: ASSKGEYYGYT
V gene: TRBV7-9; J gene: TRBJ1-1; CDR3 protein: ASSLDQGGWTEAF
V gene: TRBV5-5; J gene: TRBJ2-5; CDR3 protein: ASSLGTGIETQY
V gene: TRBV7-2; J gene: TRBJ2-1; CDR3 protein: ASSWGGARRNEQF
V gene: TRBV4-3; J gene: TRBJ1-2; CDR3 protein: ASSQDVPGQYFAGYT
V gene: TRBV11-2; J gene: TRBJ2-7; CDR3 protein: ASSLNRGTAGEQY
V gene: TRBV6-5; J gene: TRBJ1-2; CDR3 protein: ASTTGAGYT
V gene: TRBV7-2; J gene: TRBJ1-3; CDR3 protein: ASSLRGLVGNTIY
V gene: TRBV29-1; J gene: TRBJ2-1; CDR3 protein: SVEEGAANEQF
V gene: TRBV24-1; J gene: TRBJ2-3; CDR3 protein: ATSGRSEGGTDTQY
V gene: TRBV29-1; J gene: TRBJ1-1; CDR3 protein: SAARGTEAF